This T cell receptor (beta chain) was sequenced for a study of control samples from healthy donors and cancer patients (dated by TCRdb to 2018 to 2021). About this clone itself: The target of this receptor is not known. No qualities accompany the bases; no much larger clone lies one base away.

Library generation was performed with the immunoSEQ multiplex PCR assay. TCRdb mirrors the immuneACCESS table, restricted to in-frame sequences. Some clones are absent from its copies; in checked studies, under half trace to an unresolved V gene, and the reason for the others is unknown. The sample table lists approximately 120,000 clones, around 89% of them with a count of one. Of the sample, 15% to 20% is held by the ten largest clones. V ends up 3 bases short and J 2 bases short, with an unmatched junction base count of 7. CDR1 and CDR2 are read off the germline V gene (reference sequence) as GTSNPN and SVGIG. The CDR3 has 15 amino acids, counting the end cysteine and phenylalanine. Just CDR3 DNA is preserved here, 45 bases in frame from base 1.

Sequencing input: blood. The TCR sequence derives from a woman in her forties or fifties in good health. The rearranged segments are TRBV30 and TRBJ2-4, with 7 bases matching TRBD2. The bases are TGTGCCTGGAGCTCGTGGGGAGGGTCCAAAAACATTCAGTACTTC. Its amino acids are CAWSSWGGSKNIQYF.